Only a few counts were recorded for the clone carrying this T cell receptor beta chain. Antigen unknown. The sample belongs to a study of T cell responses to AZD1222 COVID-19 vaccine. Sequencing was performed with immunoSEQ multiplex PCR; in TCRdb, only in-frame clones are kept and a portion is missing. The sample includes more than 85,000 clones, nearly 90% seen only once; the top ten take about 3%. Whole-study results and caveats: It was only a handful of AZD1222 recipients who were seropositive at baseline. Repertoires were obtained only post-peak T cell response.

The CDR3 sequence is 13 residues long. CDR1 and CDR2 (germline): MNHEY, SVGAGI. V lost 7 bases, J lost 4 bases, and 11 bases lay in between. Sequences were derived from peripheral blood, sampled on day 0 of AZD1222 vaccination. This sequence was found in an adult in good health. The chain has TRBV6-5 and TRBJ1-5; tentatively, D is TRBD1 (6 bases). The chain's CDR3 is CASTIGGNQPQHF. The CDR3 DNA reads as TGTGCCAGCACCATAGGGGGAAATCAGCCCCAGCATTTT.